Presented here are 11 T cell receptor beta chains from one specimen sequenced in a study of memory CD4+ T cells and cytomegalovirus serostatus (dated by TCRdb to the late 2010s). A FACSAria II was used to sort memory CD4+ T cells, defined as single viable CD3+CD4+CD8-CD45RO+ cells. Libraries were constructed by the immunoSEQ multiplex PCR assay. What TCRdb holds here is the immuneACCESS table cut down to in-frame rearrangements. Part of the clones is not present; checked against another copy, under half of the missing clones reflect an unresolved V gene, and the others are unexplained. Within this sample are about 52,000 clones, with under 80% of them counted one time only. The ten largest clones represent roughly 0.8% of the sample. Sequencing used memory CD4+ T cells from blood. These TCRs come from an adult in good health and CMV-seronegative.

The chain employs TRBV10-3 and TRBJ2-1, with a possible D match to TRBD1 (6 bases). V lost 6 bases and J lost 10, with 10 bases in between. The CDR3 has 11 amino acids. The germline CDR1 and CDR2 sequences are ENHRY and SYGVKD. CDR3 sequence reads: CAIRYRDEQFF. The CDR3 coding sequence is TGTGCCATCAGGTACAGGGACGAGCAGTTCTTC.

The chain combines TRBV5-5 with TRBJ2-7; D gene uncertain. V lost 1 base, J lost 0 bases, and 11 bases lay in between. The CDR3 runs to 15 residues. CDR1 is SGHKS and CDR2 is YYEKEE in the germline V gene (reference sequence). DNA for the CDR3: TGTGCCAGCAGCTTGTCGCCAGGTTCCTCCTACGAGCAGTACTTC. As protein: CASSLSPGSSYEQYF.

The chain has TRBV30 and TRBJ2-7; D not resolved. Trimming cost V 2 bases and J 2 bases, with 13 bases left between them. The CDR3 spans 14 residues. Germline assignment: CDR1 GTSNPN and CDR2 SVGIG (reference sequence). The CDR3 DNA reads TGTGCCTGGAGTCGACACAAATGGCCCTACGAGCAGTACTTC. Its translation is CAWSRHKWPYEQYF.

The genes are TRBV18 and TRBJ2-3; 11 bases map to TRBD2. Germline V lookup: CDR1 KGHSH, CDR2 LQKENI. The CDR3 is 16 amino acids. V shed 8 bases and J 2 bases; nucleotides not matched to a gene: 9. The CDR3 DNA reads TGTGCCAGCGCTACTGGACTAGCGGGCGTCACAGATACGCAGTATTTT. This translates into CASATGLAGVTDTQYF.

The chain's CDR3 is CASSPRKGLGNTIYF. Here the CDR3 DNA reads TGTGCCAGCAGCCCCCGTAAGGGACTTGGAAACACCATATATTTT. V usage is TRBV27 and J usage is TRBJ1-3; a weak D match, TRBD1 (5 bases). The CDR3 consists of 15 residues. The germline V gene has CDR1 MNHEY and CDR2 SMNVEV (reference sequence). The V end was cut by 6 bases, the J end by 3 bases, with 15 bases between.

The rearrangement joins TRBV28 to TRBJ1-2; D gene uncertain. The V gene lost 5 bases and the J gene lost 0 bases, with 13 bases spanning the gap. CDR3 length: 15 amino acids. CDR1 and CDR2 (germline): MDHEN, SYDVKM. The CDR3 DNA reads TGTGCCAGCAGTCCCCCGCAAAGACCTAACTATGGCTACACCTTC. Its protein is CASSPPQRPNYGYTF.

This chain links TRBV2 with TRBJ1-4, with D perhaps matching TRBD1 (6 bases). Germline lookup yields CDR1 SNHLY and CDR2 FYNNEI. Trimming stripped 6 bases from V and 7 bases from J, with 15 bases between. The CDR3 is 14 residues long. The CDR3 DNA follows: TGTGCCAGCAGCTTCGCAGGGGATGGTGAAAAACTGTTTTTT. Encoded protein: CASSFAGDGEKLFF.

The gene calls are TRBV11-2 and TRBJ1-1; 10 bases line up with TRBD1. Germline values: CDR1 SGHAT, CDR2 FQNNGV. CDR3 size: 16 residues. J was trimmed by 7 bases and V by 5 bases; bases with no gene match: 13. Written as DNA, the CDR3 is TGTGCCAGCAGCCTTACCGGGACAGGGGCCTGGGATGAAGCTTTCTTT. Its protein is CASSLTGTGAWDEAFF.

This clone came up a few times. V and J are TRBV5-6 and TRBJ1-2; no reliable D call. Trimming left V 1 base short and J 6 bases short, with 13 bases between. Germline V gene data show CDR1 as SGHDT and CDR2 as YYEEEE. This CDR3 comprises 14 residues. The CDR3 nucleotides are TGTGCCAGCAGCTTGAGGGCAGCCGGGGATGGCTACACCTTC. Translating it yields CASSLRAAGDGYTF.

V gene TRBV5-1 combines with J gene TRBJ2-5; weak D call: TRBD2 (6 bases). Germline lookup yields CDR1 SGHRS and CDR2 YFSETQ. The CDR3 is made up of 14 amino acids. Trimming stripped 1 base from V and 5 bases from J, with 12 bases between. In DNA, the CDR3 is TGCGCCAGCAGCTTGTCCACTAGCAGTGAGACCCAGTACTTC. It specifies CASSLSTSSETQYF.

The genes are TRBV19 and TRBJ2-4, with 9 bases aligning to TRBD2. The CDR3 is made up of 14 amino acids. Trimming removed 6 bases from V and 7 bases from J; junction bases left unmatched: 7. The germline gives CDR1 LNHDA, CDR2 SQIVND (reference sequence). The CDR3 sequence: CASRLAGAGNIQYF. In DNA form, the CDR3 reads TGTGCCAGTAGATTAGCGGGGGCCGGCAACATTCAGTACTTC.